These T cell receptor beta chains were read from a single sample in a study of T-cell memory formation after mild COVID-19. TCRdb reanalysed the 5' RACE reads using MiXCR and keeps one entry per CDR3 protein. The table records around 160,000 distinct CDR3 sequences, 11% of them present only once. What was sequenced was PBMCs or a T cell subset sorted from them (not recorded which). The receptors stem from a man aged 18 to 29 who had mild COVID-19 (a few samples of this study predate the infection). Cell type and time point are not known. Both conserved end residues are part of each CDR3. D genes are given only for firm matches. For some rows the clone size is stated as once, few or many, or as a class when expanded; others skip it.

D gene	V gene	J gene	clone size	CDR3 protein	CDR3 DNA
.	TRBV7-3	TRBJ1-1	.	CASRQGQNTEAFF	TGTGCCAGCAGACAGGGTCAAAACACTGAAGCTTTCTTT
.	TRBV5-1	TRBJ2-3	few	CASKATDTQYF	TGCGCCAGCAAGGCAACAGATACGCAGTATTTT
.	TRBV7-2	TRBJ2-2	.	CASSRTLLLNTGELFF	TGTGCCAGCAGCCGGACACTGCTCCTTAACACCGGGGAGCTGTTTTTT
.	TRBV6-2/TRBV6-3	TRBJ2-3	.	CASRLGRILDTQYF	TGTGCCAGCAGGTTGGGCCGGATTCTCGATACGCAGTATTTT
.	TRBV6-5	TRBJ1-5	many	CASSLRGRQPQHF	TGTGCCAGCAGTCTGAGGGGTCGCCAGCCCCAGCATTTT
.	TRBV20-1	TRBJ2-3	.	CSAREGRGPDTQYF	TGCAGTGCTAGAGAGGGACGGGGACCAGATACGCAGTATTTT
TRBD2	TRBV7-3	TRBJ2-1	.	CASSRASGHYNEQFF	TGTGCCAGCAGCCGGGCTAGCGGCCACTACAATGAGCAGTTCTTC
TRBD2	TRBV12-3/TRBV12-4	TRBJ2-5	.	CASRRAGGPETQYF	TGTGCCAGCAGACGCGCGGGGGGGCCAGAGACCCAGTACTTC
TRBD2	TRBV6-2/TRBV6-3	TRBJ2-3	many	CASSYRLAGLDTQYF	TGTGCCAGCAGTTACCGGCTAGCGGGCCTAGATACGCAGTATTTT
.	TRBV20-1	TRBJ2-6	.	CSARYPRAGANVLTF	TGCAGTGCTAGATATCCACGTGCTGGGGCCAACGTCCTGACTTTC
TRBD2	TRBV10-3	TRBJ2-7	.	CAISPREGTSGGARVSFSYEQYF	TGTGCCATCAGTCCCAGGGAGGGGACTAGCGGGGGGGCCCGGGTGTCATTCTCCTACGAGCAGTACTTC
TRBD1	TRBV19	TRBJ1-1	.	CASSMGTGDSTEAFF	TGTGCCAGTAGTATGGGGACAGGGGACAGCACTGAAGCTTTCTTT
TRBD1	TRBV12-5	TRBJ1-1	.	CAILEGAGTEAFF	TGTGCTATCCTAGAGGGGGCCGGTACTGAAGCTTTCTTT
.	TRBV9	TRBJ2-5	few	CASSVTSEETQYF	TGTGCCAGCAGCGTGACTAGTGAGGAGACCCAGTACTTC
.	TRBV20-1	TRBJ1-1	.	CSAVQHWNTEAFF	TGCAGTGCTGTACAACACTGGAACACTGAAGCTTTCTTT
.	TRBV20-1	TRBJ2-2	few	CSASRSTGELFF	TGCAGTGCTAGCAGGAGCACCGGGGAGCTGTTTTTT
TRBD1	TRBV15	TRBJ1-6	few	CATSRSNRGLRDSPLHF	TGTGCCACCAGCAGGTCGAACAGGGGACTAAGGGATTCACCCCTCCACTTT
.	TRBV29-1	TRBJ2-5	.	CSVFGEGQETQYF	TGCAGCGTGTTCGGAGAAGGGCAAGAGACCCAGTACTTC
.	TRBV11-2	TRBJ1-2	once	CASSPQGGGGYTF	TGTGCCAGCAGCCCACAGGGAGGCGGTGGCTACACCTTC
.	TRBV19	TRBJ1-1	.	CASSAGTGAFF	TGTGCCAGTAGTGCCGGGACGGGAGCTTTCTTT
.	TRBV20-1	TRBJ1-2	few	CSAPRVGRFYGYTF	TGCAGTGCTCCACGGGTGGGGAGGTTCTATGGCTACACCTTC
TRBD1	TRBV18	TRBJ1-2	.	CASSLLLPGTESGYGYTF	TGTGCCAGCTCGCTCCTCCTTCCCGGGACAGAATCTGGCTATGGCTACACCTTC
.	TRBV28	TRBJ1-3	few	CASSWVGAGNTIYF	TGTGCCAGCAGTTGGGTCGGGGCTGGAAACACCATATATTTT
.	TRBV7-2	TRBJ2-2	.	CASSLRPVNTGELFF	TGTGCCAGCAGCTTAAGGCCAGTAAACACCGGGGAGCTGTTTTTT
.	TRBV7-6	TRBJ2-5	many	CASSIQRETQYF	TGTGCCAGCAGCATACAGAGAGAGACCCAGTACTTC
.	TRBV20-1	TRBJ1-6	few	CSAGQWGSNSPLHF	TGCAGTGCCGGCCAATGGGGTAGTAATTCACCCCTCCACTTT
.	TRBV5-1	TRBJ2-5	many	CASSTQREDQETQYF	TGCGCCAGCAGCACTCAAAGGGAGGACCAAGAGACCCAGTACTTC
.	TRBV5-1	TRBJ2-3	few	CASSGGTTGPDTQYF	TGCGCCAGCAGCGGGGGGACCACCGGTCCAGATACGCAGTATTTT
.	TRBV20-1	TRBJ2-5	.	CSASWETQYF	TGCAGTGCTAGCTGGGAGACCCAGTACTTC
.	TRBV4-3	TRBJ2-5	.	CASSQALGETQYF	TGCGCCAGCAGCCAAGCCCTCGGGGAGACCCAGTACTTC
TRBD1	TRBV28	TRBJ2-2	.	CASSTPTGGNTGELFF	TGTGCCAGCAGTACCCCGACAGGGGGGAACACCGGGGAGCTGTTTTTT
TRBD2	TRBV20-1	TRBJ2-1	few	CSASGGALNEQFF	TGCAGTGCTAGCGGGGGGGCCCTGAATGAGCAGTTCTTC
.	TRBV12-3/TRBV12-4	TRBJ2-3	many	CASSPRPGDTQYF	TGTGCCAGCAGTCCACGCCCGGGGGATACGCAGTATTTT
TRBD2	TRBV7-2	TRBJ2-5	few	CASSLIAGGLFETQYF	TGTGCCAGCAGCTTAATAGCGGGGGGCCTATTTGAGACCCAGTACTTC
TRBD1	TRBV29-1	TRBJ2-5	many	CSGAAGTGRETQYF	TGCAGCGGGGCCGCCGGGACAGGGCGTGAGACCCAGTACTTC
.	TRBV7-2	TRBJ2-5	few	CASRRERVYETQYF	TGTGCCAGCAGACGCGAGAGGGTGTACGAGACCCAGTACTTC
.	TRBV5-1	TRBJ2-3	many	CASSLGPTDTQYF	TGCGCCAGCAGCTTGGGCCCCACAGATACGCAGTATTTT
TRBD2	TRBV4-3	TRBJ2-7	few	CASSQDILAGKYEQYF	TGCGCCAGCAGCCAAGATATACTAGCGGGGAAATACGAGCAGTACTTC
.	TRBV20-1	TRBJ1-1	.	CSARDTEAFF	TGCAGTGCTAGAGACACTGAAGCTTTCTTT
TRBD2	TRBV7-6	TRBJ2-7	few	CASSLIGGGANSYEQYF	TGTGCCAGCAGCCTCATTGGGGGAGGGGCCAACTCCTACGAGCAGTACTTC
.	TRBV7-2	TRBJ2-5	few	CASSSRQAAPETQYF	TGTGCCAGCAGCTCTCGACAGGCGGCCCCGGAGACCCAGTACTTC
TRBD1	TRBV7-9	TRBJ1-1	few	CASSKDRGWTEAFF	TGTGCCAGCAGCAAGGACAGGGGGTGGACTGAAGCTTTCTTT
.	TRBV28	TRBJ1-2	.	CASTQPGYGYTF	TGTGCCAGCACCCAGCCGGGGTATGGCTACACCTTC
.	TRBV5-1	TRBJ1-6	many	CASSLAGPENNSPLHF	TGCGCCAGCAGCTTGGCCGGTCCAGAAAATAATTCACCCCTCCACTTT
.	TRBV2	TRBJ1-1	many	CASRGQANTEAFF	TGTGCCAGCAGGGGACAAGCAAACACTGAAGCTTTCTTT
.	TRBV6-6	TRBJ1-2	many	CASSPDGDYGYTF	TGTGCCAGCAGTCCCGACGGGGACTATGGCTACACCTTC
.	TRBV7-9	TRBJ1-4	many	CASTNLGEKLFF	TGTGCCAGCACCAACCTTGGAGAAAAACTGTTTTTT
.	TRBV12-3/TRBV12-4	TRBJ2-3	.	CASRENRDTQYF	TGTGCCAGCAGGGAAAACAGGGATACGCAGTATTTT
TRBD1	TRBV2	TRBJ1-2	few	CASREQGAQGYTF	TGTGCCAGCAGGGAACAGGGGGCGCAGGGCTACACCTTC
.	TRBV5-1	TRBJ2-5	many	CASSTGSQETQYF	TGCGCCAGCAGCACCGGTTCCCAAGAGACCCAGTACTTC
.	TRBV5-1	TRBJ1-6	few	CASSSGRALEPLHF	TGCGCCAGCAGCTCCGGCAGGGCCCTGGAACCCCTCCACTTT
.	TRBV19	TRBJ1-5	.	CASREGTTKNQPQHF	TGTGCCAGTAGGGAGGGGACGACTAAGAATCAGCCCCAGCATTTT